This TCR beta chain was retrieved from a study of OX40 agonist ivuxolimab in advanced cancers. This clone was counted a single time. TCRdb's copy holds only in-frame clones and misses some; the assay was immunoSEQ multiplex PCR. The repertoire holds under 80,000 clones, with about 86% as singletons. J gave up 3 bases and V 5 bases, and 10 bases lay outside the gene matches. Germline V lookup: CDR1 SEHNR, CDR2 FQNEAQ (reference sequence). This CDR3 has 18 residues. The sample consisted of CD4+ or CD8+ T cells sorted from blood, taken in a trial of the OX40 agonist ivuxolimab. The clonotype was recovered from an adult with an advanced solid tumor such as melanoma, head and neck, liver or kidney cancer. This chain links TRBV7-9 with TRBJ2-2; 12 positions match TRBD2. The CDR3 DNA follows: TGTGCCAGCAGCGTGGGACTAGCGGGCACACCGGACACCGGGGAGCTGTTTTTT. Protein: CASSVGLAGTPDTGELFF.